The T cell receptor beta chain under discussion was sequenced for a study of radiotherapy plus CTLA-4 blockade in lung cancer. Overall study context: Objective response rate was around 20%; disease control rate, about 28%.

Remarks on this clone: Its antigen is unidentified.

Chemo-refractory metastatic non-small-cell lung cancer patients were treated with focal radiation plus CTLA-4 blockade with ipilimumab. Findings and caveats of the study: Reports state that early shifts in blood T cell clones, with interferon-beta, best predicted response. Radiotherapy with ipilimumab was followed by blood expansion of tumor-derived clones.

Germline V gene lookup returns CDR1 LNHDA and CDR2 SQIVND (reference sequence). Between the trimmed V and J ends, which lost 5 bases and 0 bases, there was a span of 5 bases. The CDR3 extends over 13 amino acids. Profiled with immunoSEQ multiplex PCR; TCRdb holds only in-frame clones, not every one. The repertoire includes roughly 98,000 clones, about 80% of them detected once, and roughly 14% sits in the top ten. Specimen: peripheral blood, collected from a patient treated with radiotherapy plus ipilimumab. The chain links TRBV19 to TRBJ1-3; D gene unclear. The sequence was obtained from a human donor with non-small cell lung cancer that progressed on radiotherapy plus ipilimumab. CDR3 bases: TGTGCCAGTAGTGAACACTCTGGAAACACCATATATTTT. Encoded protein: CASSEHSGNTIYF.